This entry features one T cell receptor (beta chain) sequence. Sequencing used immunoSEQ multiplex PCR; TCRdb keeps in-frame clones, though not all of them. The data show about 300,000 clones, with more than 70% seen just once and 1.6% held by the top ten. These data originate in a study of blood T cell repertoires in COVID-19. About the research overall: There were acute and convalescent COVID-19 samples, and they came from the United States, Italy and Spain.

V dropped 0 bases and J dropped 2; count of bases not matched to a gene: 10. Germline V gene data show CDR1 as KGHSH and CDR2 as LQKENI. This CDR3 has 17 residues. The TCR comes from a woman aged 50 to 60 with acute or convalescent COVID-19. The chain carries TRBV18 and TRBJ2-7; 7 nucleotides match TRBD2. Sequencing was done on a sample of peripheral blood. CDR3 nucleotides: TGTGCCAGCTCACCACCGCGGGCTAGCGGCTTTACCTACGAGCAGTACTTC. Protein sequence: CASSPPRASGFTYEQYF.